This T cell receptor (beta chain) stems from a study of T-cell memory formation after mild COVID-19. Across the study: Across donors, TCR clusters were largely donor specific.

Germline loops: CDR1 GTSNPN, CDR2 SVGIG (reference sequence). The CDR3 has 14 amino acids. V lost 4 bases and J lost 6, with 19 bases in between. TCRdb recomputed calls from the 5' RACE reads with MiXCR, one row per CDR3 protein. The sample has around 500,000 distinct CDR3 sequences, roughly 18% seen once. This chain connects TRBV30 to TRBJ2-7; TRBD2 might be the D (6 bases). Material for sequencing was PBMCs or a T cell subset sorted from them (not recorded which). The TCR was taken from an adult woman who had mild COVID-19 (a few samples of this study predate the infection). Cell type and time point are not known. This chain's CDR3 is CAWTSTGTLREQYF. The CDR3 DNA reads as TGTGCCTGGACCTCTACCGGGACTCTGCGCGAGCAGTACTTC.